Below, 4 T cell receptor beta chains from the same sample are listed, as sequenced in a study of T cell responses to AZD1222 COVID-19 vaccine. Profiling relied on immunoSEQ multiplex PCR, and the TCRdb table lists in-frame clones only, not all of them. The repertoire has 100,000 to 150,000 clones, around 89% of them found once; the top ten carry 4.2%. The sample here was peripheral blood, taken on day 0 of AZD1222 vaccination. Receptor source: an adult in good health.

The chain carries TRBV19 and TRBJ1-1, with a weak D call TRBD1 (6 bases). V was cut by 6 bases and J by 1 base, with 18 bases left in between. Germline CDR1 reads LNHDA; CDR2 reads SQIVND (reference sequence). This CDR3 spans 16 amino acids. In DNA form, the CDR3 reads TGTGCCAGTAGCCCCGGACAGATGAGGGGGAACACTGAAGCTTTCTTT. It specifies CASSPGQMRGNTEAFF.

The rearrangement uses TRBV18 and TRBJ2-3; D unresolved. This CDR3 is built from 15 residues. The germline V and J ends were trimmed by 3 bases and 1 base, with 11 bases remaining between them. Germline CDR1 KGHSH, CDR2 LQKENI. CDR3 nucleotides: TGTGCCAGCTCACCCTACGAATTCCGCACAGATACGCAGTATTTT. Translated: CASSPYEFRTDTQYF.

The gene calls are TRBV30 and TRBJ2-1; TRBD2 matches 7 bases. The CDR3 spans 17 residues. J was trimmed by 6 bases and V by 2 bases; bases with no gene match: 16. Per germline, CDR1 GTSNPN and CDR2 SVGIG (reference sequence). CDR3 sequence reads: CAWSPLGSSGPSNEQFF. CDR3 bases: TGTGCCTGGAGTCCTCTGGGTAGTAGCGGGCCCTCCAATGAGCAGTTCTTC.

The chain recombines TRBV5-6 with TRBJ2-2; TRBD1 might be the D (5 bases). CDR1 and CDR2 (germline): SGHDT, YYEEEE. The CDR3 contains 16 residues. The ends were cut back, 3 bases at V and 3 bases at J, with 15 bases in the middle. CDR3 protein: CASSSTENVYTGELFF. The CDR3 coding sequence is TGTGCCAGCAGCTCGACAGAAAATGTGTACACCGGGGAGCTGTTTTTT. Combining the CDR3 with reference TRBV5-6 and TRBJ2-2 gives the whole variable domain DAGVTQSPTHLIKTRGQQVTLRCSPKSGHDTVSWYQQALGQGPQFIFQYYEEEERQRGNFPDRFSGHQFPNYSSELNVNALLLGDSALYLCASSSTENVYTGELFFGEGSRLTVL.